This T cell receptor (beta chain) was captured in a study of blood T cells in healthy people across ages (dated by TCRdb to about 2015). For context, the study as a whole: Template switching captured roughly one uniquely barcoded TCR beta cDNA molecule per two T cells in model experiments. To track age-related changes in TCR beta repertoire diversity, the study relied on deep sequencing normalized with unique cDNA molecular identifiers. Four age groups were formed from the donors: young (average approximately 15 years), middle-aged (approximately 40), aged (approximately 60) and long-lived (around 82). To avoid experimental bias, donors of different ages were randomly spread across the sequencing lanes. For two donors (one aged 18 to 30 and one aged 80 or older), the study analyzed two additional independent replicas of 1 million unique cDNA reads from the same blood draw.

Donors were 30 to 45 systemically healthy Caucasian individuals from Russia aged roughly 6 to 90 years. Each donor gave about 9.2 milliliters of peripheral blood, drawn into EDTA-treated Vacutainer tubes. Ficoll-Paque density-gradient centrifugation was used to isolate PBMCs, with at least 6 million per sample. Trizol reagent was used to extract total RNA from the PBMCs, yielding at least 5 micrograms per sample. The percentages of naive CD45RAhigh/CD27high T cells were determined by flow cytometry on a PBMC aliquot from every donor. Overall results and qualifications from the work: A strong correlation was found between observed TCR beta diversity and the percentage of naive T cells measured by flow cytometry. The long-lived group showed more naive CD4+ T cells, fewer expanded clones and increased TCR diversity than the aged group, suggesting age selection. Because profiling used bulk unsorted PBMCs, naive and antigen-experienced compartments could not be compared conclusively. Total diversity estimates from one million sequenced T cells were considered lower bounds and underestimates. Observed TCR beta diversity per million T cells fell roughly linearly with age, and a significant reduction was already apparent by age approximately 40. Because the CMV infection status of the donors was unknown, age-related changes in expanded clonotypes may potentially have been confounded.

Library prep was done by 5' RACE. The data were produced on an Illumina HiSeq 2500. A second PCR of roughly 7 to 11 cycles was run with a J-beta primer mix and a sample-barcoded 5' primer. Each TCR beta cDNA molecule received a unique molecular identifier from a template-switch 5' adaptor carrying 12 random nucleotides. Each sample yielded at least 2.5 million CDR3-containing paired-end reads. All of the RNA was converted into first-strand cDNA using the Mint cDNA synthesis kit, with a TRBC-specific oligonucleotide serving as the primer. All cDNA was treated with uracil-DNA glycosylase and then went through a first 18-cycle PCR with the universal primers M1SS and BC2_uni_R. Turning to the authors' computational methods: For normalization, 1 million high-quality reads, each with a distinct molecular identifier, were randomly selected from each sample. Instead of being binned into consensus sequences, reads with shared molecular identifiers were discarded. CDR3 identification, clonotype clustering and error correction used MiTCR with a Q25 quality threshold and the strictest error-elimination algorithm. A nonparametric unseen species model with Euler transformation was used to estimate a lower bound on total TCR beta diversity. Through fastp at Q25 and MiXCR, TCRdb rebuilt clones from the public reads, retaining in-frame beta chains. Duplicate CDR3 protein sequences are folded into a single record with the most common DNA and genes. For this entry, the V and J calls and clone size follow TCRdb and not the study's own pipeline. Counted in this sample were under 1,000,000 distinct CDR3 sequences; approximately 35% of them appeared once. Approximately 12% of the sample is taken by the ten largest.

This clonotype was seen ten or more times. Its antigen remains unidentified. No per-base quality is available; no much larger clone lies one base away. Sequenced input: blood. This clonotype was obtained from a man aged 18 to 29 in good health.

The CDR3 protein is CASSESLTYQETQYF. The DNA reads TGTGCCAGCAGTGAATCCCTGACCTACCAAGAGACCCAGTACTTC. In this chain, TRBV25-1 is recombined with TRBJ2-5, with the D gene uncertain. CDR1 and CDR2, per the germline V gene, are MGHDK and SYGVNS. V loses 1 base, J loses 0 bases, and the germline ends lie 9 bases apart. CDR3 length: 15 amino acids, cysteine to phenylalanine. Solely the CDR3 DNA is kept, with 45 bases framed from the first base.